A single sample is the source of the 24 T cell receptor beta chains below, sequenced in a study of blood T cell repertoires in COVID-19. Assay used: immunoSEQ multiplex PCR; TCRdb lists only in-frame clones, some missing. The sample includes about 60,000 clones, about nine tenths of them seen just once. The specimen sequenced was peripheral blood. The receptors shown here come from a man aged 55 to 70 with acute or convalescent COVID-19.

V and J are TRBV29-1 and TRBJ1-5; 7 positions agree with TRBD1. Germline CDR1 SQVTM, CDR2 ANQGSEA. V was clipped by 4 bases and J by 1 base; unmatched bases: 7. There are 15 residues in the CDR3. CDR3 protein: CSVVRQGSSNQPQHF. CDR3 nucleotides: TGCAGCGTTGTACGACAGGGATCGAGCAATCAGCCCCAGCATTTT.

V usage is TRBV24-1 and J usage is TRBJ2-7, with 12 bases lining up with TRBD1. The CDR3 contains 15 residues. Germline V gene data show CDR1 as KGHDR and CDR2 as SFDVKD. The trim removed 4 bases at V and 7 bases at J, leaving 7 bases unmatched. The CDR3 protein is CATSEPGQGAGEQYF. The CDR3 DNA follows: TGTGCCACCAGTGAGCCGGGACAGGGGGCAGGGGAGCAGTACTTC.

This chain connects TRBV19 to TRBJ2-5; D is possibly TRBD2 (6 bases). CDR3 size: 16 residues. The V and J ends lost 3 bases and 0 bases respectively, with 14 bases between them. Germline V gene data show CDR1 as LNHDA and CDR2 as SQIVND (reference sequence). The DNA of the CDR3 is TGTGCCAGTAGTATCGGCGGGACCATGTACCAAGAGACCCAGTACTTC. Translating gives CASSIGGTMYQETQYF.

V usage is TRBV7-8 and J usage is TRBJ1-6; no clear D gene. Trimming took 0 bases from V and 8 from J, leaving 14 bases between them. The length of the CDR3 is 16 residues. Germline CDR1 SGHVS, CDR2 FQNEAQ. The CDR3 reads CASSLARSGSDSPLHF. The DNA of the CDR3 is TGTGCCAGCAGCTTAGCGAGATCCGGGTCTGATTCACCCCTCCACTTT.

As to this clone: This sample includes further DNA sequences coding for the same CDR3. The rearrangement links TRBV19 to TRBJ2-2; 8 bases agree with TRBD2. In germline, CDR1 is LNHDA, CDR2 SQIVND (reference sequence). The CDR3 runs to 15 residues. V gave up 3 bases and J gave up 2 bases; unmatched junction bases: 2. This CDR3 is CASSIAGGNTGELFF. In nucleotides, the CDR3 is TGTGCCAGTAGTATTGCGGGAGGAAACACCGGGGAGCTGTTTTTT.

The rearrangement links TRBV20-1 to TRBJ1-3, with 7 positions matching TRBD1. The J segment lost 2 bases and the V segment lost 3 bases, leaving 7 bases of the junction unmatched. Germline V lookup: CDR1 DFQATT, CDR2 SNEGSKA (reference sequence). The CDR3 runs to 15 residues. The CDR3 here is CSASGDRVTGNTIYF. As DNA, the CDR3 is TGCAGTGCTAGTGGTGACAGGGTAACTGGAAACACCATATATTTT.

V is TRBV3-1 (or the pseudogene TRBV3-2) and J is TRBJ2-3; 11 bases map to TRBD2. The length of the CDR3 is 16 residues. CDR1 and CDR2 from the germline V gene are LGHDT and YNNKEL (reference sequence). Trimming cost V 4 bases and J 5 bases; bases outside gene matches: 8. Here the CDR3 reads CASSPPGLAVLDTQYF. CDR3 DNA: TGTGCCAGCAGCCCACCGGGACTAGCGGTGTTAGATACGCAGTATTTT.

The CDR3: CASTARGGDYGYTF. DNA for the CDR3: TGTGCCAGTACCGCGAGAGGGGGCGACTATGGCTACACCTTC. The gene calls are TRBV19 and TRBJ1-2, with 7 bases that match TRBD1. Germline lookup yields CDR1 LNHDA and CDR2 SQIVND (reference sequence). The CDR3 loop spans 14 amino acids. With V trimmed by 7 bases and J by 3 bases, 8 bases remained unmatched.

The chain employs TRBV29-1 and TRBJ2-7, with 16 nucleotides matching TRBD2. Germline trimming cut 0 bases from V and 4 bases from J; bases unmatched to any gene: 6. This CDR3 spans 17 amino acids. Looked up from germline, CDR1 is SQVTM and CDR2 is ANQGSEA. The CDR3, as DNA: TGCAGCGTTGAAGATGCCGGGACTAGCGGGAGGGGGTACGAGCAGTACTTC. Amino acid sequence: CSVEDAGTSGRGYEQYF.

The chain recombines TRBV11-2 with TRBJ1-1; D not resolved. Trimming cost V 7 bases and J 1 base, with 13 bases left between them. The germline V gene encodes CDR1 SGHAT and CDR2 FQNNGV. The CDR3 totals 14 residues. DNA of the CDR3: TGTGCCAGCACCGTCACCCAAGCGAACACTGAAGCTTTCTTT. This encodes CASTVTQANTEAFF.

CDR3 coding DNA: TGTGCCAGCACCGGGGGGGTACAGAATGAAAAACTGTTTTTT. It translates to CASTGGVQNEKLFF. The J gene is TRBJ1-4, the V gene TRBV2; D perhaps matches TRBD1 (5 bases). There are 14 residues in the CDR3. Germline CDR1 is SNHLY and CDR2 is FYNNEI. V lost 7 bases and J lost 5, with 14 bases in between.

This clone showed up just once. The chain recombines TRBV6-5 with TRBJ2-1; 8 bases agree with TRBD2. With 6 bases clipped from V and 0 bases from J, the junction kept 4 bases outside the gene matches. Germline lookup yields CDR1 MNHEY and CDR2 SVGAGI. This CDR3 region has 15 residues. The CDR3, as DNA: TGTGCCAGCAGCCTAAGCGGGGGCTCCTACAATGAGCAGTTCTTC. Protein product: CASSLSGGSYNEQFF.

The chain has TRBV7-9 and TRBJ2-7; possible D gene TRBD1, 6 bases. V was shortened by 2 bases and J by 3 bases, with 11 bases between the two germline ends. Germline V gene data show CDR1 as SEHNR and CDR2 as FQNEAQ (reference sequence). This CDR3 is built from 14 residues. CDR3 DNA: TGTGCCAGCAGCTTACCCCAGGGGCGCTACGAGCAGTACTTC. This gives the protein CASSLPQGRYEQYF.

V gene TRBV5-8 combines with J gene TRBJ1-1, with D maybe TRBD1 (5 bases). CDR3 length: 17 amino acids. Per the germline V gene, CDR1 is SGHTS and CDR2 is YDEGEE. V lost 4 bases and J lost 0, with 19 bases in between. CDR3 sequence: CASSRGVGRSMNTEAFF. The CDR3 DNA reads as TGTGCCAGCAGCCGTGGCGTGGGGCGCAGTATGAACACTGAAGCTTTCTTT.

The chain couples TRBV28 to TRBJ1-5, with TRBD1 matching over 9 bases. This CDR3 spans 14 amino acids. Germline V lookup: CDR1 MDHEN, CDR2 SYDVKM. Germline trimming cut 6 bases from V and 5 bases from J; bases unmatched to any gene: 5. The CDR3 sequence: CASRGQGLDQPQHF. The CDR3 DNA sequence: TGTGCCAGCAGGGGACAGGGACTAGATCAGCCCCAGCATTTT.

The chain carries TRBV28 and TRBJ1-1; 12 bases are shared with TRBD1. CDR1 and CDR2 from the germline V gene are MDHEN and SYDVKM. This CDR3 contains 18 residues. After removal of 4 bases from V and 3 bases from J, the junction contained 12 bases not matched to a gene. CDR3 region: CASSSMGQGAGSDTEAFF. The CDR3 DNA follows: TGTGCCAGCAGTTCTATGGGACAGGGGGCGGGGTCAGACACTGAAGCTTTCTTT.

The chain joins TRBV7-2 to TRBJ2-7; 13 bases align to TRBD2. V shed 9 bases, J shed 6 bases, and the junction held 8 bases outside the gene matches. This CDR3 comprises 14 residues. The germline CDR1 and CDR2 sequences are SGHTA and FQGNSA. The CDR3 sequence: CASTSGRAWGEQYF. The DNA for the CDR3 is TGTGCCAGTACTAGCGGGAGGGCCTGGGGCGAGCAGTACTTC.

The rearrangement links TRBV5-8 to TRBJ2-1; D is possibly TRBD2 (6 bases). This CDR3 contains 16 residues. Trimming took off 2 bases at V and 7 bases at J, with 19 bases between the two ends. Germline V CDR1 and CDR2: SGHTS, YDEGEE. The CDR3 region is CASSFSRLASGNEQFF. The CDR3 DNA reads TGTGCCAGCAGCTTTTCGCGGCTAGCGAGTGGGAATGAGCAGTTCTTC.

The chain uses TRBV14 and TRBJ2-7, with TRBD2 matching over 9 bases. The J segment lost 7 bases and the V segment lost 1 base, leaving 8 bases of the junction unmatched. Germline assignment: CDR1 SGHDN and CDR2 FVKESK. The CDR3 consists of 15 residues. For the CDR3, the DNA is TGTGCCAGCAGCCAAGTAGCGGGAGTCGATATTGAGCAGTACTTC. It codes for CASSQVAGVDIEQYF.

This clone was seen only once. Written as DNA, the CDR3 is TGTGCCAGCAGTCGTGGGAGGGGACTAGCGGGAGACGCAGATACGCAGTATTTT. Translating gives CASSRGRGLAGDADTQYF. The chain couples TRBV25-1 to TRBJ2-3; the match to TRBD2 covers 14 bases. Germline CDR1 reads MGHDK; CDR2 reads SYGVNS. J was trimmed by 4 bases and V by 5 bases; bases with no gene match: 11. CDR3 length equals 18 residues.

This chain links TRBV27 with TRBJ2-5, with 9 bases matching TRBD1. CDR3 length: 14 amino acids. V dropped 5 bases and J dropped 5; count of bases not matched to a gene: 6. Germline V lookup: CDR1 MNHEY, CDR2 SMNVEV (reference sequence). CDR3 protein: CASSPGQGMETQYF. CDR3 DNA: TGTGCCAGCAGTCCGGGACAGGGCATGGAGACCCAGTACTTC.

The rearrangement links TRBV11-2 to TRBJ1-4, with D tentatively TRBD1 (5 bases). CDR1 SGHAT and CDR2 FQNNGV come from the germline V gene. Deletions cut 1 base from V and 7 bases from J, with 7 bases between. The CDR3 totals 13 residues. The CDR3 DNA is TGTGCCAGCAGCTTAGGCAGGGCTGAAAAACTGTTTTTT. The encoded protein is CASSLGRAEKLFF.

This chain uses TRBV30 with TRBJ2-3; D remains unclear. Germline-derived CDR1 and CDR2 are GTSNPN and SVGIG (reference sequence). V lost 3 bases to trimming and J lost 2 bases, with 18 bases between them. This CDR3 contains 16 residues. Written as DNA, the CDR3 is TGTGCCTGGAGGCAGGTCGTTCACCTTAACACAGATACGCAGTATTTT. Protein: CAWRQVVHLNTDTQYF.

CDR3 sequence: CASRMRTTNEKLFF. The CDR3 DNA is TGTGCCAGTAGGATGAGGACAACTAATGAAAAACTGTTTTTT. This chain uses TRBV19 with TRBJ1-4; no clear D. The CDR3 length is 14 residues. Trimming shortened V by 6 bases and J by 0 bases, and 8 bases separated the two germline ends. Per the germline V gene, CDR1 is LNHDA and CDR2 is SQIVND (reference sequence).